The T cell receptor beta chain under discussion was sequenced for a study of cytomegalovirus exposure and HLA in healthy donors. Germline V lookup: CDR1 SGHTA, CDR2 FQGNSA. J gave up 3 bases and V 5 bases, and 15 bases lay outside the gene matches. The CDR3 runs 18 residues. This clone was observed a few times. The primer mix had 60 Vbeta and 13 Jbeta primers. Produced via immunoSEQ multiplex PCR; TCRdb's table is partial and in-frame only. The profile shows fewer than 350,000 clones, 85% to 90% of them singletons. The V gene is TRBV7-2, the J gene TRBJ1-2; TRBD1 aligns across 10 bases. The specimen sequenced was PBMCs. The origin of this receptor is a young woman in good health and CMV-seronegative. CDR3 coding DNA: TGTGCCAGCAGCCAAAAAGCGCGACAGGGGGCCGTCGACTATGGCTACACCTTC. Encoded protein: CASSQKARQGAVDYGYTF.